A single sample gave rise to the 30 T cell receptor beta chains below, sequenced in a study of T-cell memory formation after mild COVID-19. TCRdb re-analysed the 5' RACE reads in MiXCR, keeping a single row per CDR3 protein. The sample shows hundreds of thousands of distinct CDR3 sequences, 20% of them seen only once. The sample consisted of PBMCs or a T cell subset sorted from them (not recorded which). These receptors all stem from an adult woman who had mild COVID-19 (a few samples of this study predate the infection). Cell type and time point are not known.

This clonotype turned up a few times. V is TRBV6-6 and J is TRBJ1-1; possibly TRBD1 for D (5 bases). The V end was cut by 4 bases, the J end by 4 bases, with 13 bases between. Germline CDR1 is MNHNY and CDR2 is SVGAGI (reference sequence). The CDR3 totals 14 residues. This CDR3 reads CASSLQGFTTEAFF. CDR3 sequence (DNA): TGTGCCAGCAGTTTGCAGGGTTTTACCACTGAAGCTTTCTTT.

The chain links TRBV7-2 to TRBJ1-6; 9 bases fit TRBD1. The CDR3 spans 16 residues. Unmatched junction bases numbered 10, after V lost 6 bases and J lost 7 bases. Germline-derived CDR1 and CDR2 are SGHTA and FQGNSA. CDR3 in DNA: TGTGCCAGCAGACTGTCCCTCGGACAGGGGAATTCACCCCTCCACTTT. It translates to CASRLSLGQGNSPLHF.

This clonotype was seen a handful of times. The rearrangement uses TRBV20-1 and TRBJ2-1; tentative D call: TRBD2 (5 bases). Germline loops: CDR1 DFQATT, CDR2 SNEGSKA (reference sequence). This CDR3 contains 14 residues. Trimming removed 3 bases from V and 2 bases from J, with 11 bases in between. The CDR3 loop is CSASGMSAYNEQFF. The CDR3, as DNA: TGCAGTGCTAGCGGGATGTCAGCCTACAATGAGCAGTTCTTC.

The rearrangement uses TRBV7-9 and TRBJ2-5; D may match TRBD1 or TRBD2 (5 bases each). This CDR3 has 15 residues. Germline V gene sequence: CDR1 SEHNR, CDR2 FQNEAQ (reference sequence). Trimming shortened V by 4 bases and J by 0 bases, and 12 bases separated the two germline ends. CDR3 DNA sequence: TGTGCCAGCAGCTCTCGATTGGGGGACCAAGAGACCCAGTACTTC. Protein sequence: CASSSRLGDQETQYF.

The chain combines TRBV20-1 with TRBJ2-4; D call uncertain. Germline V gives CDR1 DFQATT, CDR2 SNEGSKA (reference sequence). This CDR3 spans 8 amino acids. The CDR3 nucleotides read TGCAGCCACGGCAACCAGTACTTC. It encodes CSHGNQYF.

The V call is TRBV7-9, the J call TRBJ1-5; D is undetermined. CDR1 and CDR2 from the germline V gene are SEHNR and FQNEAQ (reference sequence). The CDR3 is 14 amino acids. V was clipped by 5 bases and J by 7 bases, with 15 bases between them. The DNA for the CDR3 is TGTGCCAGCAGCCTTCGGACGGAGGCCCAGCCCCAGCATTTT. Residues: CASSLRTEAQPQHF.

The V call is TRBV2, the J call TRBJ2-7; tentatively, D is TRBD1 (7 bases). Trimming took 3 bases from V and 3 from J, leaving 15 bases between them. CDR1 and CDR2 from the germline V gene are SNHLY and FYNNEI. The CDR3 loop spans 15 amino acids. The CDR3 protein is CASSEEDRTNYEQYF. The CDR3 DNA sequence: TGTGCCAGCAGTGAGGAGGACAGGACTAACTACGAGCAGTACTTC.

This clonotype was seen a handful of times. The V and J genes are TRBV7-3 and TRBJ2-3; D not certain. The CDR3 consists of 15 residues. V lost 5 bases to trimming and J lost 0 bases, with 12 bases between them. Per the germline V gene, CDR1 is SGHTA and CDR2 is FQGTGA. The CDR3 is CASSPYASSTDTQYF. The CDR3 bases are TGTGCCAGCAGCCCTTACGCCTCTAGCACAGATACGCAGTATTTT.

This sequence joins TRBV7-8 and TRBJ2-7, with TRBD2 as a possible D gene (5 bases). This CDR3 comprises 14 residues. Germline V lookup: CDR1 SGHVS, CDR2 FQNEAQ. Trimming took 0 bases from V and 1 from J, leaving 7 bases between them. CDR3 protein: CASSLARASYEQYF. As DNA, the CDR3 is TGTGCCAGCAGCTTAGCGAGGGCGTCCTACGAGCAGTACTTC.

In its sample, this clonotype was seen a few times. CDR3 in DNA: TGCAGTACCCGTTGGGGGCGGGGGGCCAACACCGGGGAGCTGTTTTTT. Translating gives CSTRWGRGANTGELFF. The V gene is TRBV20-1, the J gene TRBJ2-2, with 8 bases matching TRBD2. The length of the CDR3 is 16 residues. Germline CDR1 DFQATT, CDR2 SNEGSKA (reference sequence). V trimming: 8 bases; J trimming: 2 bases; junction bases outside the gene matches: 13.

V is TRBV30 and J is TRBJ1-5; 9 bases map to TRBD1. Looked up from germline, CDR1 is GTSNPN and CDR2 is SVGIG (reference sequence). V shed 3 bases, J shed 6 bases, and the junction held 6 bases outside the gene matches. The CDR3 extends over 14 amino acids. The CDR3 is CAWSPDRGSQPQHF. CDR3 bases: TGTGCCTGGAGCCCGGACAGGGGAAGTCAGCCCCAGCATTTT.

V usage is TRBV7-9 and J usage is TRBJ2-3; D may match TRBD1 or TRBD2 (7 bases each). The germline CDR1 and CDR2 sequences are SEHNR and FQNEAQ (reference sequence). The CDR3 totals 16 residues. The V end was cut by 5 bases, the J end by 2 bases, with 17 bases between. The CDR3 loop is CASSGRQGGSTDTQYF. The CDR3 DNA sequence: TGTGCCAGCAGCGGACGACAGGGAGGGTCCACAGATACGCAGTATTTT.

This clonotype has a handful of counts. This chain joins TRBV5-5 and TRBJ2-5, with D maybe TRBD1 (6 bases). The CDR3 spans 16 residues. Germline values: CDR1 SGHKS, CDR2 YYEKEE (reference sequence). Deletions cut 4 bases from V and 5 bases from J, with 21 bases between. DNA for the CDR3: TGTGCCAGCAGCCCAGGGGATTGGGGGTTTGTCGAGACCCAGTACTTC. Its translation: CASSPGDWGFVETQYF.

The V gene is TRBV7-9, the J gene TRBJ2-1; possibly TRBD2 for D (6 bases). The V gene lost 5 bases and the J gene lost 14 bases, with 25 bases spanning the gap. The germline V gene has CDR1 SEHNR and CDR2 FQNEAQ (reference sequence). This CDR3 is built from 15 residues. This chain's CDR3 is CASSDRVEGKGGKFF. CDR3 DNA: TGTGCCAGCAGCGACCGGGTCGAAGGGAAGGGAGGAAAGTTCTTC.

The chain uses TRBV6-1 and TRBJ1-2; 9 bases align to TRBD1. Losses at the gene ends were 6 bases for V and 0 bases for J; bases not matched to a gene: 5. The CDR3 is made up of 15 amino acids. Germline CDR1 MNHNS, CDR2 SASEGT. The CDR3 here is CASRGQGTTNYGYTF. CDR3 sequence (DNA): TGTGCCAGCAGAGGACAGGGGACCACTAACTATGGCTACACCTTC.

J is TRBJ1-2 and V is TRBV6-6; D gene uncertain. This CDR3 comprises 14 residues. Germline values: CDR1 MNHNY, CDR2 SVGAGI (reference sequence). V lost 5 bases and J 4 bases, leaving 14 bases between the germline ends. CDR3 DNA: TGTGCCAGCAGTGAGACCGGGAGCCGCTATGGCTACACCTTC. This translates into CASSETGSRYGYTF.

The chain has TRBV11-2 and TRBJ2-7, with 7 bases aligning to TRBD1. Trimming removed 5 bases from V and 1 base from J; junction bases left unmatched: 32. The CDR3 is 23 amino acids. Germline loops: CDR1 SGHAT, CDR2 FQNNGV. CDR3 in amino acids: CASSHTPVGQRTLRGMRSYEQYF. CDR3 in DNA: TGTGCCAGCAGCCACACTCCAGTGGGACAGAGAACCTTGCGAGGTATGAGGTCCTACGAGCAGTACTTC. The whole variable domain, filled in from reference TRBV11-2 and TRBJ2-7, reads EAGVAQSPRYKIIEKRQSVAFWCNPISGHATLYWYQQILGQGPKLLIQFQNNGVVDDSQLPKDRFSAERLKGVDSTLKIQPAKLEDSAVYLCASSHTPVGQRTLRGMRSYEQYFGPGTRLTVT.

The sample holds many counts of this clonotype. V is TRBV6-2 or TRBV6-3 and J is TRBJ2-1; a possible D gene is TRBD1 (5 bases). Trimming removed 0 bases from V and 6 bases from J, with 15 bases in between. The CDR3 runs to 16 residues. The V gene's germline CDR1 is MNHEY and CDR2 SVGEGT. CDR3 coding DNA: TGTGCCAGCAGTTACTCGGGAAGGGGAAGGGTCAATGAGCAGTTCTTC. It codes for CASSYSGRGRVNEQFF.

In its sample, this clonotype was seen a few times. This rearrangement joins TRBV29-1 to TRBJ2-7; D gene uncertain. Looked up from germline, CDR1 is SQVTM and CDR2 is ANQGSEA. The V end lost 4 bases, the J end lost 0 bases, and 10 bases lay between the germline ends. The CDR3 covers 13 residues. The CDR3 loop reads CSVGAGSSYEQYF. In nucleotides, the CDR3 is TGCAGCGTTGGGGCAGGCTCCTCCTACGAGCAGTACTTC.

In its sample, this clonotype was seen a few times. The chain links TRBV5-4 to TRBJ2-7, with 9 positions matching TRBD2. The junction had 10 bases not matched to a gene; V was cut back by 4 bases and J by 2 bases. This CDR3 contains 16 residues. Germline CDR1 and CDR2: SGHNT and YYREEE (reference sequence). This CDR3 reads CASSLGGAGGAYEQYF. The CDR3 coding sequence is TGTGCCAGCAGCCTTGGCGGAGCGGGAGGTGCCTACGAGCAGTACTTC.

This clonotype turned up a few times. The chain recombines TRBV7-2 with TRBJ2-4; D gene unclear. This CDR3 is 16 amino acids long. Germline values: CDR1 SGHTA, CDR2 FQGNSA. Deletions cut 5 bases from V and 0 bases from J, with 14 bases between. As DNA, the CDR3 is TGTGCCAGCAGCCCCAGACACCGCCTAGCCAAAAACATTCAGTACTTC. This codes for CASSPRHRLAKNIQYF. Based on the CDR3 plus reference TRBV7-2 and TRBJ2-4, the full variable domain is GAGVSQSPSNKVTEKGKDVELRCDPISGHTALYWYRQSLGQGLEFLIYFQGNSAPDKSGLPSDRFSAERTGGSVSTLTIQRTQQEDSAVYLCASSPRHRLAKNIQYFGAGTRLSVL.

V gene TRBV5-1 combines with J gene TRBJ2-1; D not certain. V lost 0 bases to trimming and J lost 8 bases, with 12 bases between them. Germline-derived CDR1 and CDR2 are SGHRS and YFSETQ. The CDR3 has 14 amino acids. The CDR3 DNA reads as TGCGCCAGCAGCTTGGATGGCTACTCCGATGAGCAGTTCTTC. It translates to CASSLDGYSDEQFF.

The sample holds a few counts of this clonotype. V and J are TRBV7-3 and TRBJ2-1, with 9 positions matching TRBD2. This CDR3 comprises 15 residues. The germline V gene has CDR1 SGHTA and CDR2 FQGTGA. V was pared by 7 bases and J by 4 bases, with 8 bases of the junction left unmatched. The CDR3 region is CASTLELAGYNEQFF. CDR3 nucleotides: TGTGCCAGCACCCTAGAACTAGCGGGTTACAATGAGCAGTTCTTC.

This clonotype was seen more than once but under ten times. The chain joins TRBV12-3 or TRBV12-4 to TRBJ2-7, with 9 positions matching TRBD1. CDR3 length equals 15 residues. V dropped 4 bases and J dropped 5; count of bases not matched to a gene: 9. The CDR3 sequence: CASSSPGQGTDEQYF. CDR3 in DNA: TGTGCCAGCAGTTCACCGGGACAGGGTACGGACGAGCAGTACTTC.

V is TRBV5-4 and J is TRBJ2-7; D perhaps matches TRBD1 (6 bases). The CDR3 runs 12 residues. Germline CDR1 is SGHNT and CDR2 is YYREEE (reference sequence). Trimming took 2 bases from V and 5 from J, leaving 8 bases between them. CDR3 nucleotides: TGTGCCAGCAGCTTCAACAGGGACGAGCAGTACTTC. Its protein product is CASSFNRDEQYF.

This clonotype was counted a few times. The gene calls are TRBV7-9 and TRBJ1-1; the match to TRBD1 covers 7 bases. CDR1 SEHNR and CDR2 FQNEAQ come from the germline V gene (reference sequence). CDR3 length equals 12 residues. With V trimmed by 8 bases and J by 9 bases, 9 bases remained unmatched. For the CDR3, the DNA is TGTGCCAGCGGCCAGGGGGGAGGACAAGCTTTCTTT. As protein: CASGQGGGQAFF. The whole variable domain, remainder taken from reference TRBV7-9 and TRBJ1-1, is DTGVSQNPRHKITKRGQNVTFRCDPISEHNRLYWYRQTLGQGPEFLTYFQNEAQLEKSRLLSDRFSAERPKGSFSTLEIQRTEQGDSAMYLCASGQGGGQAFFGQGTRLTVV.

This chain uses TRBV19 with TRBJ2-6, with a possible D match to TRBD1 (6 bases). This CDR3 region has 16 residues. CDR1 is LNHDA, CDR2 SQIVND, per germline (reference sequence). V shed 6 bases and J shed 1 base, with 13 bases lying between them. Written as DNA, the CDR3 is TGTGCCAGTAGACCCAGGGGCCAATCTGGGGCCAACGTCCTGACTTTC. It is translated as CASRPRGQSGANVLTF.

This clonotype came up many times. This chain joins TRBV5-1 and TRBJ2-3; possibly TRBD1 or TRBD2 for D (5 bases each). The V end was cut by 0 bases, the J end by 4 bases, with 9 bases between. The CDR3 contains 14 residues. Germline V CDR1 and CDR2: SGHRS, YFSETQ. As DNA, the CDR3 is TGCGCCAGCAGCTTGGGGGACGGGGCAGATACGCAGTATTTT. This sequence encodes CASSLGDGADTQYF.

With respect to this clonotype: This could be a read error, since a much larger clone is one nucleotide away. The V and J genes are TRBV7-9 and TRBJ1-2, with 9 bases identical to TRBD1. The CDR3 loop spans 15 amino acids. The V gene end was trimmed by 4 bases and the J gene end by 4 bases; junction bases not matched to a gene: 7. CDR1 and CDR2 from the germline V gene are SEHNR and FQNEAQ (reference sequence). The CDR3 region has the DNA TGTGCCAGCAGCTACGGACAGGGGTCCAGCTATGGCTACACCTTC. It encodes CASSYGQGSSYGYTF.

This clonotype was found a few times. The chain is built from TRBV30 and TRBJ1-1, with 7 bases aligning to TRBD1. This CDR3 region has 13 residues. The germline V gene has CDR1 GTSNPN and CDR2 SVGIG (reference sequence). V was pared by 8 bases and J by 6 bases, with 12 bases of the junction left unmatched. Here the CDR3 reads CAGNRGEGAEAFF. The DNA for the CDR3 is TGTGCCGGGAACAGGGGCGAAGGGGCTGAAGCTTTCTTT.